Following are 20 T cell receptor beta chains from one sample sequenced in a study of blood T cell repertoires in COVID-19. Profiling relied on immunoSEQ multiplex PCR, and the TCRdb table lists in-frame clones only, not all of them. Among 130,000 to 150,000 clones listed, under 90% were seen once. The sequenced sample consisted of peripheral blood. The receptors derive from a human donor in a cohort sampled during active COVID-19.

This clone was seen many times. DNA for the CDR3: TGTGCCAGTAGTATTCTTATTGCGACAGGGAGAGAACCTAACTATGGCTACACCTTC. Amino acids: CASSILIATGREPNYGYTF. This chain connects TRBV19 to TRBJ1-2, with 7 bases matching TRBD1. Unmatched junction bases numbered 16, after V lost 3 bases and J lost 0 bases. This CDR3 has 19 amino acids. Germline values: CDR1 LNHDA, CDR2 SQIVND (reference sequence).

The chain has TRBV7-2 and TRBJ2-5, with D possibly TRBD1 on 5 matching bases. The V gene's germline CDR1 is SGHTA and CDR2 FQGNSA. V gave up 5 bases and J gave up 2 bases, with 15 bases separating them. CDR3 size: 15 residues. CDR3 nucleotides: TGTGCCAGCAGCCGCCGACCAGGGCGGCAAGAGACCCAGTACTTC. Translation: CASSRRPGRQETQYF.

Points on this clone: The identical CDR3 is also encoded by other nucleotide sequences in the sample. This chain connects TRBV20-1 to TRBJ1-2; 7 bases align to TRBD1. The CDR3 sequence is 11 residues long. The ends lost 6 bases at V and 4 bases at J; junction bases unmatched: 2. CDR1 and CDR2 (germline): DFQATT, SNEGSKA (reference sequence). The CDR3 DNA sequence: TGCAGTGCCAGACAGGGCTATGGCTACACCTTC. Protein sequence: CSARQGYGYTF.

The rearrangement links TRBV6-5 to TRBJ1-4; 10 bases match TRBD1. The CDR3 loop spans 14 amino acids. Germline assignment: CDR1 MNHEY and CDR2 SVGAGI. V lost 5 bases, J lost 13 bases, and 10 bases stayed unmatched. The CDR3 loop is CASSPRQGAIGLFF. The CDR3 coding sequence is TGTGCCAGCAGTCCGCGACAGGGGGCGATCGGACTGTTTTTT.

This sequence joins TRBV19 and TRBJ2-7, with D tentatively TRBD2 (5 bases). Trimming shortened V by 4 bases and J by 0 bases, and 10 bases separated the two germline ends. Germline CDR1 reads LNHDA; CDR2 reads SQIVND (reference sequence). The CDR3 runs to 14 residues. The CDR3 reads CASSTDWSSYEQYF. The DNA for the CDR3 is TGTGCCAGTAGTACGGACTGGAGCTCCTACGAGCAGTACTTC. The full variable domain, rest sourced from reference TRBV19 and TRBJ2-7, is DGGITQSPKYLFRKEGQNVTLSCEQNLNHDAMYWYRQDPGQGLRLIYYSQIVNDFQKGDIAEGYSVSREKKESFPLTVTSAQKNPTAFYLCASSTDWSSYEQYFGPGTRLTVT.

This clone was counted only a few times. This chain connects TRBV7-2 to TRBJ1-2; possibly TRBD1 for D (5 bases). Germline-derived CDR1 and CDR2 are SGHTA and FQGNSA. The CDR3 is 13 amino acids. V was clipped by 6 bases and J by 4 bases, with 12 bases between them. The CDR3 nucleotides read TGTGCCAGCAGTTCCGACAGAAGCTATGGCTACACCTTC. This encodes CASSSDRSYGYTF.

This chain connects TRBV5-1 to TRBJ1-5; 8 bases agree with TRBD1. V lost 3 bases to trimming and J lost 4 bases; unmatched junction nucleotides: 6. CDR3 length: 15 amino acids. Germline loops: CDR1 SGHRS, CDR2 YFSETQ. The CDR3 protein is CASSSTGGRNQPQHF. CDR3 DNA: TGCGCCAGCAGCTCCACAGGGGGTCGGAATCAGCCCCAGCATTTT.

V is TRBV19 and J is TRBJ1-6; 9 positions match TRBD1. CDR1 is LNHDA and CDR2 is SQIVND in the germline V gene (reference sequence). V dropped 7 bases and J dropped 8; count of bases not matched to a gene: 6. The CDR3 sequence is 14 residues long. The CDR3 DNA sequence: TGTGCCAGTAATTCCGGGACAGGGTATTCACCCCTCCACTTT. This codes for CASNSGTGYSPLHF.

The chain has TRBV6-5 and TRBJ1-4; D gene uncertain. Germline CDR1 and CDR2: MNHEY and SVGAGI. The V end was cut by 7 bases, the J end by 7 bases, with 16 bases between. The CDR3 is 14 residues long. The CDR3 sequence: CASTESLSGEKLFF. As DNA, the CDR3 is TGTGCCAGCACCGAGTCGCTTTCGGGTGAAAAACTGTTTTTT.

V and J are TRBV5-4 and TRBJ2-3, with 8 nucleotides matching TRBD2. V shed 6 bases, J shed 2 bases, and the junction held 5 bases outside the gene matches. Germline V gene data show CDR1 as SGHNT and CDR2 as YYREEE (reference sequence). The CDR3 sequence is 14 residues long. Here the CDR3 DNA reads TGTGCCAGCACCCGGGGGGGGTTCACAGATACGCAGTATTTT. Amino acid sequence: CASTRGGFTDTQYF.

The rearrangement joins TRBV6-1 to TRBJ1-5, with a weak D call TRBD1 (5 bases). The CDR3 length is 14 residues. Trimming left V 3 bases short and J 7 bases short, with 13 bases between. CDR1 is MNHNS and CDR2 is SASEGT in the germline V gene. The DNA for the CDR3 is TGTGCCAGCAGTGAGGAGGGGATGTGGCAGCCCCAGCATTTT. It is translated as CASSEEGMWQPQHF.

This clone was observed a few times. The chain joins TRBV19 to TRBJ2-5; 11 bases are a match to TRBD2. There are 15 residues in the CDR3. Trimming removed 3 bases from V and 5 bases from J; junction bases left unmatched: 5. The germline V gene encodes CDR1 LNHDA and CDR2 SQIVND (reference sequence). The DNA of the CDR3 is TGTGCCAGTAGTATGATGACTAGCGGGGTTGAGACCCAGTACTTC. Translated, it gives CASSMMTSGVETQYF.

The CDR3, as DNA: TGTGCCAGCAGTTTGAGGGTGTCGAGTCAGCCCCAGCATTTT. Translating it yields CASSLRVSSQPQHF. The chain couples TRBV27 to TRBJ1-5, with D uncertain. The CDR3 has 14 residues. Trimming removed 3 bases at V and 6 bases at J, with 12 bases between. CDR1 MNHEY and CDR2 SMNVEV come from the germline V gene (reference sequence).

CDR3 in amino acids: CATSRGARGLDEQYF. The CDR3 region has the DNA TGTGCCACCAGCAGAGGCGCCAGGGGGTTGGACGAGCAGTACTTC. The J gene is TRBJ2-7, the V gene TRBV15; 7 bases fit TRBD1. The CDR3 runs 15 residues. V trimming: 1 base; J trimming: 5 bases; junction bases outside the gene matches: 8. Per germline, CDR1 LNHNV and CDR2 YYDKDF (reference sequence).

This chain joins TRBV12-3 or TRBV12-4 and TRBJ1-1; D is unclear. The CDR3 extends over 13 amino acids. The V end was cut by 1 base, the J end by 1 base, with 4 bases between. The CDR3 bases are TGTGCCAGCAGTTTAGTAGCGAACACTGAAGCTTTCTTT. Translating it yields CASSLVANTEAFF.

The rearrangement joins TRBV6-5 to TRBJ1-2; 7 nucleotides align to TRBD1. Germline loops: CDR1 MNHEY, CDR2 SVGAGI. CDR3 size: 12 residues. Trimming at V came to 5 bases and at J to 7 bases, leaving 4 bases not matched to a gene. The CDR3 nucleotides are TGTGCCAGCAGTCTCCAGGGGGTTGGCTACACCTTC. It is translated as CASSLQGVGYTF.

In DNA, the CDR3 is TGTGCCAGCAGCTCATACAGGGGGACGCGTACTGAAGCTTTCTTT. It is translated as CASSSYRGTRTEAFF. The genes are TRBV7-9 and TRBJ1-1; TRBD1 matches at 8 bases. Per germline, CDR1 SEHNR and CDR2 FQNEAQ (reference sequence). The CDR3 sequence is 15 residues long. Trimming removed 4 bases from V and 5 bases from J; junction bases left unmatched: 9.

The chain combines TRBV9 with TRBJ2-5; TRBD1 agrees at 7 bases. This CDR3 contains 15 residues. J gave up 3 bases and V 2 bases, and 7 bases lay outside the gene matches. Germline values: CDR1 SGDLS, CDR2 YYNGEE. CDR3 in amino acids: CASSVGQGVKETQYF. The CDR3 bases are TGTGCCAGCAGCGTCGGGCAGGGGGTAAAAGAGACCCAGTACTTC.

This rearrangement joins TRBV2 to TRBJ1-1; the D is unclear. Per germline, CDR1 SNHLY and CDR2 FYNNEI. The CDR3 totals 13 residues. V lost 3 bases to trimming and J lost 8 bases, with 13 bases between them. CDR3 nucleotides: TGTGCCAGCAGTGACCGGGGAGGTCGGGAAGCTTTCTTT. This encodes CASSDRGGREAFF.

The rearrangement links TRBV29-1 to TRBJ2-5; TRBD2 aligns across 7 bases. The CDR3 extends over 12 amino acids. CDR1 and CDR2 from the germline V gene are SQVTM and ANQGSEA. V was pared by 7 bases and J by 2 bases, with 4 bases of the junction left unmatched. The DNA of the CDR3 is TGCAGCGGGGGACTACCACAAGAGACCCAGTACTTC. Amino acid sequence: CSGGLPQETQYF.